This T cell receptor (beta chain) was obtained from a study of T cell repertoires in cytomegalovirus infection. As regards this clonotype: The antigen is undetermined.

Study results and caveats: The cumulative frequency of public TCR beta families identified carriers of CMV plus the relevant HLA. HLA-C-restricted CMV-specific TCR beta clonotypes prevailed in the ex vivo response.

Trimming pared 5 bases from V and 0 bases from J, leaving 8 bases between. The CDR3 has 13 amino acids. A single record per CDR3 protein comes from TCRdb applying MiXCR to the reads. In the table there are about 360,000 distinct CDR3 sequences, roughly 34% of which are singletons. The TCR originated in a human donor in good health (CMV status not recorded). Some clones in this sample may be carry-over from other donors' samples. The sample here was cultured PBMCs, taken from culture after CMV antigen stimulation. The gene calls are TRBV12-3 or TRBV12-4 and TRBJ2-7; D gene uncertain. The CDR3 sequence: CASSISYSYEQYF. For the CDR3, the DNA is TGTGCCAGCAGTATTAGTTACTCCTACGAGCAGTACTTC.